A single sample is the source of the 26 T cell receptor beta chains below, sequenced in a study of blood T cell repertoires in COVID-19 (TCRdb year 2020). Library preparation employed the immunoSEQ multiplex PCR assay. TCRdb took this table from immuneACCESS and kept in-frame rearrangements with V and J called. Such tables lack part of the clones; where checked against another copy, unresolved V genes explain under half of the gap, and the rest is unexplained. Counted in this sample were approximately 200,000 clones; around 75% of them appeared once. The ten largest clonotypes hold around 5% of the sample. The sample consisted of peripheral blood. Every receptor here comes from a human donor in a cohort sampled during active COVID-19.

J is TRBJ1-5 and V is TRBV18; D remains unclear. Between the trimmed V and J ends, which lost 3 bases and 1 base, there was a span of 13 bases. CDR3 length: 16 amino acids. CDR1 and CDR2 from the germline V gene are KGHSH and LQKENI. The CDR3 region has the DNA TGTGCCAGCTCACCTACGAGCCCAATAAGCAATCAGCCCCAGCATTTT. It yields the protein CASSPTSPISNQPQHF.

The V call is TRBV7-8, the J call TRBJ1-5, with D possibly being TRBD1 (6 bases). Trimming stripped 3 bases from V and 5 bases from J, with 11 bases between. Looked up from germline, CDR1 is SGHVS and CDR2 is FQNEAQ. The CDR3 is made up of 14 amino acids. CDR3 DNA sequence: TGTGCCAGCAGCTTGGCAGGGGCCCATCAGCCCCAGCATTTT. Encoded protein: CASSLAGAHQPQHF.

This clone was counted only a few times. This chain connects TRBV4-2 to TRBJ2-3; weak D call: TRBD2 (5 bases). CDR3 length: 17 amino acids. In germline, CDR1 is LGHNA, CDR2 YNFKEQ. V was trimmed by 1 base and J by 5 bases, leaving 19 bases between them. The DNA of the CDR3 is TGTGCCAGCAGCCAAGCTGAGGGAAGGCCCACGGGAGATACGCAGTATTTT. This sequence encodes CASSQAEGRPTGDTQYF.

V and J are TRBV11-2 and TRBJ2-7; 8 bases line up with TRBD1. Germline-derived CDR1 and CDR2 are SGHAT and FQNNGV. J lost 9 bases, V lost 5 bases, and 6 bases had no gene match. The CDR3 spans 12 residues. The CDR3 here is CASSQGQGRQYF. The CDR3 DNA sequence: TGTGCCAGCAGCCAAGGACAGGGAAGGCAGTACTTC.

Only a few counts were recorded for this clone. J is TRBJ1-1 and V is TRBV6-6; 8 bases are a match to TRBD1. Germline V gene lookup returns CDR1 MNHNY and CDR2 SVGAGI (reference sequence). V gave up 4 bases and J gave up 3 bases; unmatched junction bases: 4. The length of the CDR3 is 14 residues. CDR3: CASSLDRVDTEAFF. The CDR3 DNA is TGTGCCAGCAGTTTGGACAGGGTCGACACTGAAGCTTTCTTT.

The CDR3 region has the DNA TGCGCCAGCAGCCAGGGACAGGGGCTCCTTGAAGCTTTCTTT. Protein: CASSQGQGLLEAFF. V and J are TRBV4-1 and TRBJ1-1; 10 bases map to TRBD1. With 3 bases clipped from V and 7 bases from J, the junction kept 5 bases outside the gene matches. Germline V gene lookup returns CDR1 MGHRA and CDR2 YSYEKL. CDR3 length: 14 residues.

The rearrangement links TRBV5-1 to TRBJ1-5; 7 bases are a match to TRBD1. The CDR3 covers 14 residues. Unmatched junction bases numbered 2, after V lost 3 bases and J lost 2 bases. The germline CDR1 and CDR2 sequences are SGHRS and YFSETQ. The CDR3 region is CASSSGTGNQPQHF. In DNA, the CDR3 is TGCGCCAGCAGCTCCGGGACAGGCAATCAGCCCCAGCATTTT.

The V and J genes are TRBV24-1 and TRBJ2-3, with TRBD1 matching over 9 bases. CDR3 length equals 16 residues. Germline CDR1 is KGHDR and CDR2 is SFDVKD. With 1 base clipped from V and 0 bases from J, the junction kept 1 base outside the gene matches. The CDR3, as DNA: TGTGCCACCAGTGATTTTGGACAGGGGAGCACAGATACGCAGTATTTT. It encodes CATSDFGQGSTDTQYF.

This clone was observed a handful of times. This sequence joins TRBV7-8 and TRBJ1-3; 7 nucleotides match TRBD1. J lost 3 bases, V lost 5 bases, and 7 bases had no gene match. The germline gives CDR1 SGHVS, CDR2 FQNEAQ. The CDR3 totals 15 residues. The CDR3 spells CASSQETGNGNTIYF. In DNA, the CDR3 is TGTGCCAGCAGCCAAGAGACAGGGAATGGAAACACCATATATTTT.

CDR3 sequence reads: CASSPIRAGSSETQYF. CDR3 DNA sequence: TGTGCCAGCAGCCCTATCAGGGCGGGGAGTTCAGAGACCCAGTACTTC. This chain links TRBV5-4 with TRBJ2-5, with D tentatively TRBD2 (6 bases). The CDR3 runs to 16 residues. The V gene's germline CDR1 is SGHNT and CDR2 YYREEE (reference sequence). Trimming shortened V by 4 bases and J by 4 bases, and 20 bases separated the two germline ends.

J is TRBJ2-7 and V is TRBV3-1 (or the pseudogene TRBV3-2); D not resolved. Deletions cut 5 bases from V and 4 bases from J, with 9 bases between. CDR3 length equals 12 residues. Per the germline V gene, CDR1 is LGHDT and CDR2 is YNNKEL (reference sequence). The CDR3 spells CASSNRVYEQYF. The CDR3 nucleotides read TGTGCCAGCAGCAACCGGGTTTACGAGCAGTACTTC.

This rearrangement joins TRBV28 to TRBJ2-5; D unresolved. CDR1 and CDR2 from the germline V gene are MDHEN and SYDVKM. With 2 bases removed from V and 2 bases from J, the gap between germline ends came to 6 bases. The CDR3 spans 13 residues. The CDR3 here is CASSLTTQETQYF. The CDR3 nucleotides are TGTGCCAGCAGTTTAACTACGCAAGAGACCCAGTACTTC.

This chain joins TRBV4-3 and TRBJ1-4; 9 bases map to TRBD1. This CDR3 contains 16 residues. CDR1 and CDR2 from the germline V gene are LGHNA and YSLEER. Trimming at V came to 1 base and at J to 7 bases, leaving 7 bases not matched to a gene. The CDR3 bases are TGCGCCAGCAGCCAAGTGTGGGACAGGGATGGTGAAAAACTGTTTTTT. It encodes CASSQVWDRDGEKLFF.

As DNA, the CDR3 is TGTGCCAGCAGTTTAAGGCTAGCGGGAGGGCTAGTGCAGTACTTC. Protein sequence: CASSLRLAGGLVQYF. The V call is TRBV28, the J call TRBJ2-7, with 12 bases matching TRBD2. CDR3 size: 15 residues. Germline V gene sequence: CDR1 MDHEN, CDR2 SYDVKM. J lost 9 bases, V lost 2 bases, and 8 bases had no gene match. Full variable domain (rest looked up from reference TRBV28 and TRBJ2-7): DVKVTQSSRYLVKRTGEKVFLECVQDMDHENMFWYRQDPGLGLRLIYFSYDVKMKEKGDIPEGYSVSREKKERFSLILESASTNQTSMYLCASSLRLAGGLVQYFGPGTRLTVT.

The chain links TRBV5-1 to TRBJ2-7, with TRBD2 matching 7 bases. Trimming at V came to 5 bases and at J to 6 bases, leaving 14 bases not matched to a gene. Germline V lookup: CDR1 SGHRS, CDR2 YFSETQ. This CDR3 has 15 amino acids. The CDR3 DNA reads TGCGCCAGCAGTTGGGGACCGGGAGGACTCTCCGAGCAGTACTTC. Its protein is CASSWGPGGLSEQYF.

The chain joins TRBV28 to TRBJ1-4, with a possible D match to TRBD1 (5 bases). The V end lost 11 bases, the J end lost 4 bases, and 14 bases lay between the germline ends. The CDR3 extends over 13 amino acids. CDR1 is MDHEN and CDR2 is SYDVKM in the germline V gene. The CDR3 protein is CAGGGGVNEKLFF. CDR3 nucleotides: TGTGCCGGCGGCGGGGGAGTTAATGAAAAACTGTTTTTT. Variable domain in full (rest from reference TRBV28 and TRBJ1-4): DVKVTQSSRYLVKRTGEKVFLECVQDMDHENMFWYRQDPGLGLRLIYFSYDVKMKEKGDIPEGYSVSREKKERFSLILESASTNQTSMYLCAGGGGVNEKLFFGSGTQLSVL.

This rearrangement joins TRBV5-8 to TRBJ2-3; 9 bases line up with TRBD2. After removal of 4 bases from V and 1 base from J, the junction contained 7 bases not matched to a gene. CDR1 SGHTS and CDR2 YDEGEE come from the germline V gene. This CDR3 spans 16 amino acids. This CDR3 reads CASSRAGGPGTDTQYF. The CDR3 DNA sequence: TGTGCCAGCAGCAGGGCGGGAGGGCCAGGCACAGATACGCAGTATTTT. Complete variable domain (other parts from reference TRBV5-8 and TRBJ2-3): EAGVTQSPTHLIKTRGQQATLRCSPISGHTSVYWYQQALGLGLQFLLWYDEGEERNRGNFPPRFSGRQFPNYSSELNVNALELEDSALYLCASSRAGGPGTDTQYFGPGTRLTVL.

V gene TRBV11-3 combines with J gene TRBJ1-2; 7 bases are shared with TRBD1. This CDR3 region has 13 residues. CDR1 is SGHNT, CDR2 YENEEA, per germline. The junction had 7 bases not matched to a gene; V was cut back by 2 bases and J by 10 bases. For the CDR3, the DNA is TGTGCCAGCAGCTTACCCCAGGGGGTGGACTACACCTTC. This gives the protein CASSLPQGVDYTF.

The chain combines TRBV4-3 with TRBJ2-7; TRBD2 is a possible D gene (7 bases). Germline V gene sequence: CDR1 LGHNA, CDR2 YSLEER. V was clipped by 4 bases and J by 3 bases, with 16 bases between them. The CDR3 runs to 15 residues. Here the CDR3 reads CASSPGAGADYEQYF. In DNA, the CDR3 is TGCGCCAGCAGCCCGGGGGCGGGAGCCGACTACGAGCAGTACTTC.

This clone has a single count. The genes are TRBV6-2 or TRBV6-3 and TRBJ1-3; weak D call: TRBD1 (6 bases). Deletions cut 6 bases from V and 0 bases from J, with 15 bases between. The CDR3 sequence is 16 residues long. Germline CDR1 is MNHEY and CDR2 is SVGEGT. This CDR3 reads CASSDYRAPSGNTIYF. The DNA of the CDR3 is TGTGCCAGCAGCGACTACAGGGCACCCTCTGGAAACACCATATATTTT.

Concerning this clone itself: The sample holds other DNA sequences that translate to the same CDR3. The CDR3 loop is CASSMSRNTEAFF. The DNA for the CDR3 is TGTGCCAGTAGTATGAGTCGGAACACTGAAGCTTTCTTT. The genes are TRBV19 and TRBJ1-1; no firm D call. The length of the CDR3 is 13 residues. Per germline, CDR1 LNHDA and CDR2 SQIVND (reference sequence). The ends were cut back, 3 bases at V and 1 base at J, with 6 bases in the middle.

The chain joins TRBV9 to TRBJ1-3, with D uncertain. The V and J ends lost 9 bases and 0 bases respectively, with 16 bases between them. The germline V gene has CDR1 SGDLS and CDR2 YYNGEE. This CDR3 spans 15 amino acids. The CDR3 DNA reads TGTGCCACCAAAGGCAAACAGTACTCTGGAAACACCATATATTTT. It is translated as CATKGKQYSGNTIYF.

The CDR3 DNA sequence: TGTGCCTGGAGTGGGTTGAGACTAGCGGGAGTAGAGACCCAGTACTTC. The encoded protein is CAWSGLRLAGVETQYF. The V call is TRBV30, the J call TRBJ2-5; 12 nucleotides line up with TRBD2. J gave up 4 bases and V 1 base, and 7 bases lay outside the gene matches. The CDR3 totals 16 residues. CDR1 is GTSNPN, CDR2 SVGIG, per germline (reference sequence).

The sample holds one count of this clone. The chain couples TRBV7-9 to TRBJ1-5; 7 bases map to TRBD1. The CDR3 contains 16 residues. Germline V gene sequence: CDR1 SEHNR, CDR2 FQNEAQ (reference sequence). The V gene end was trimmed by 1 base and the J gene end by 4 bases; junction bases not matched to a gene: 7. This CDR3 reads CASSLVMPGGNQPQHF. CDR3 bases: TGTGCCAGCAGCTTAGTTATGCCAGGGGGGAATCAGCCCCAGCATTTT.

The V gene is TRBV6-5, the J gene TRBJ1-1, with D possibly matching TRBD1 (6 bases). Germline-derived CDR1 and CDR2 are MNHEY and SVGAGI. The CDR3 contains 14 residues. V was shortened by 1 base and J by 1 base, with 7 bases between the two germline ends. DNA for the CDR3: TGTGCCAGCAGTTACTTACAGGGGAACACTGAAGCTTTCTTT. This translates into CASSYLQGNTEAFF.

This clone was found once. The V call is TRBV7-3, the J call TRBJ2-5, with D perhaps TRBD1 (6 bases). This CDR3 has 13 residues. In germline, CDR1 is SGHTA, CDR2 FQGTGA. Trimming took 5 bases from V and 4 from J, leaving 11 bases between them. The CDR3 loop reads CASSALRGETQYF. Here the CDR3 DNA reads TGTGCCAGCAGCGCTCTCAGGGGAGAGACCCAGTACTTC.